This is a list of T cell receptor beta chains from one sample in a study of control samples from healthy donors and cancer patients. Here immunoSEQ multiplex PCR was the method, and the copy in TCRdb shows in-frame clones only, minus some. The top ten clones hold over 6% of a sample with 150,000 or so clones, about 90% of them seen once. Material for sequencing was blood. The receptors come from a man aged 18-30 years in good health. Both conserved end residues are part of each CDR3. D genes are given only for firm matches. Where a row states a size, it is once, few, many or the class of an expanded clone; other rows omit it.

D: NA
size: NA
J: TRBJ1-4
V: TRBV4-2
DNA: TGTGCCAGCACCCCTGAAGCCACCTTCTCGGGCCGAAAACTGTTTTTT
CDR3: CASTPEATFSGRKLFF

D: NA
size: once
J: TRBJ2-7
V: TRBV4-1
DNA: TGCGCCAGCAGCCAAGACGCCGTAACCTACGAGCAGTACTTC
CDR3: CASSQDAVTYEQYF

D: NA
size: NA
J: TRBJ1-2
V: TRBV19
DNA: TGTGCCAGTAGTCGCAAGGGGGTGCCGGACTATGGCTACACCTTC
CDR3: CASSRKGVPDYGYTF

D: NA
size: NA
J: TRBJ1-5
V: TRBV5-1
DNA: TGCGCCAGCAGCTTGGGGCCGGCAGAAGATCAGCCCCAGCATTTT
CDR3: CASSLGPAEDQPQHF

D: TRBD2
size: NA
J: TRBJ2-5
V: TRBV2
DNA: TGTGCCAGCAGTTCCCAAGCGGGGGGGCAAGAGACCCAGTACTTC
CDR3: CASSSQAGGQETQYF

D: NA
size: NA
J: TRBJ2-4
V: TRBV4-1
DNA: TGCGCCAGCAGCCAAGAAGGGACCACGGCCGAAAACATTCAGTACTTC
CDR3: CASSQEGTTAENIQYF

D: NA
size: few
J: TRBJ2-3
V: TRBV21-1
DNA: TGTGCCAGCAGCAAAGTCACAGGACATACGCAGTATTTT
CDR3: CASSKVTGHTQYF

D: NA
size: NA
J: TRBJ1-1
V: TRBV6-2/TRBV6-3
DNA: TGTGCCAGCAGTTACACGCGGGGAGGGGAAGCTTTCTTT
CDR3: CASSYTRGGEAFF

D: NA
size: NA
J: TRBJ1-1
V: TRBV7-3
DNA: TGTGCCAGCAGCTTCCTCATGAACACTGAAGCTTTCTTT
CDR3: CASSFLMNTEAFF

D: TRBD1
size: NA
J: TRBJ2-7
V: TRBV10-3
DNA: TGTGCCATCAGTGAGCCGGGGACAGGGCATTCCTACGAGCAGTACTTC
CDR3: CAISEPGTGHSYEQYF

D: TRBD2
size: NA
J: TRBJ2-5
V: TRBV9
DNA: TGTGCCAGCAGCGCAGGACTAGCGGGGGGCCAAGAGACCCAGTACTTC
CDR3: CASSAGLAGGQETQYF

D: NA
size: NA
J: TRBJ1-6
V: TRBV7-9
DNA: TGTGCCAGCAGCCCGCAGACAGACCATAATTCACCCCTCCACTTT
CDR3: CASSPQTDHNSPLHF

D: NA
size: NA
J: TRBJ1-2
V: TRBV3-1/TRBV3-2
DNA: TGTGCCAGCAGCCAAGATACAGCCGCCGCAAACTATGGCTACACCTTC
CDR3: CASSQDTAAANYGYTF

D: TRBD2
size: NA
J: TRBJ2-7
V: TRBV28
DNA: TGTGCCAGCACTTTAGCGGGGGGGCTTTACGAGCAGTACTTC
CDR3: CASTLAGGLYEQYF

D: TRBD2
size: NA
J: TRBJ2-1
V: TRBV15
DNA: TGTGCCACCAGCAGAGCCCCGGGTCTAGCGGGTTACAATGAGCAGTTCTTC
CDR3: CATSRAPGLAGYNEQFF

D: NA
size: NA
J: TRBJ1-3
V: TRBV7-4
DNA: TGTGCCAGCAGGCCAGGGATATCGGGTGGAAACACCATATATTTT
CDR3: CASRPGISGGNTIYF

D: NA
size: few
J: TRBJ1-1
V: TRBV4-1
DNA: TGCGCCAGCAGCCAAAATGGGGGTAACACTGAAGCTTTCTTT
CDR3: CASSQNGGNTEAFF

D: NA
size: NA
J: TRBJ1-5
V: TRBV4-1
DNA: TGCGCCAGCAGCCAAGAATTGGGATACGGGCATAGCAATCAGCCCCAGCATTTT
CDR3: CASSQELGYGHSNQPQHF

D: NA
size: NA
J: TRBJ1-6
V: TRBV6-1
DNA: TGTGCCAGCAGTGAGTGGGGAGGTTTGGACTCCTATAATTCACCCCTCCACTTT
CDR3: CASSEWGGLDSYNSPLHF

D: NA
size: NA
J: TRBJ2-1
V: TRBV3-1/TRBV3-2
DNA: TGTGCCAGCAGCCAAGATCTTTCCGGTGAGCAGTTCTTC
CDR3: CASSQDLSGEQFF

D: NA
size: NA
J: TRBJ2-7
V: TRBV7-2
DNA: TGTGCCAGCAGCTTGGAGGTTTTCGGCGAGCAGTACTTC
CDR3: CASSLEVFGEQYF

D: TRBD1
size: NA
J: TRBJ1-5
V: TRBV2
DNA: TGTGCCAGCAAGGACAGGGGACTCAATCAGCCCCAGCATTTT
CDR3: CASKDRGLNQPQHF

D: NA
size: NA
J: TRBJ1-2
V: TRBV18
DNA: TGTGCCAGCTCACCTTCGGCCGATGCGACATCTATATATGGCTACACCTTC
CDR3: CASSPSADATSIYGYTF

D: NA
size: NA
J: TRBJ2-1
V: TRBV2
DNA: TGTGCCAGCAGTGCGCAGCTTCACAATGAGCAGTTCTTC
CDR3: CASSAQLHNEQFF

D: NA
size: NA
J: TRBJ1-1
V: TRBV12-3/TRBV12-4
DNA: TGTGCCAGCAGTTTTCAACTGAACACTGAAGCTTTCTTT
CDR3: CASSFQLNTEAFF

D: NA
size: once
J: TRBJ2-5
V: TRBV28
DNA: TGTGCCAGCAGTGTCCCCATGGGGGTCGGAGAGACCCAGTACTTC
CDR3: CASSVPMGVGETQYF

D: TRBD1
size: NA
J: TRBJ1-4
V: TRBV6-5
DNA: TGTGCCAGCAGACGGACAGGTGCTAATGAAAAACTGTTTTTT
CDR3: CASRRTGANEKLFF

D: NA
size: NA
J: TRBJ1-1
V: TRBV6-5
DNA: TGTGCCAGCAAGACCCTGCGAAGGGAGAACACTGAAGCTTTCTTT
CDR3: CASKTLRRENTEAFF

D: NA
size: NA
J: TRBJ2-5
V: TRBV11-3
DNA: TGTGCCAGCAGCTTAGCCCAGGGAGGCGCAGAGACCCAGTACTTC
CDR3: CASSLAQGGAETQYF

D: NA
size: NA
J: TRBJ2-7
V: TRBV27
DNA: TGTGCCAGCACGGACCGAAACTCCTACGAGCAGTACTTC
CDR3: CASTDRNSYEQYF

D: TRBD1
size: NA
J: TRBJ2-5
V: TRBV28
DNA: TGTGCCAGCAGTCTCAGGACAGGCCAAGAGACCCAGTACTTC
CDR3: CASSLRTGQETQYF

D: TRBD2
size: few
J: TRBJ2-1
V: TRBV7-2
DNA: TGTGCCAGCAGCTTAGTGAGGCTAGCGGGGGGGGATGAGCAGTTCTTC
CDR3: CASSLVRLAGGDEQFF

D: TRBD2
size: NA
J: TRBJ2-7
V: TRBV6-5
DNA: TGTGCCAGCACCGGCGGCGGGGGGCCTTCCTACGAGCAGTACTTC
CDR3: CASTGGGGPSYEQYF

D: NA
size: NA
J: TRBJ1-2
V: TRBV6-1
DNA: TGTGCCAGCAGTGAAGTCCAGGAAATCTATGGCTACACCTTC
CDR3: CASSEVQEIYGYTF

D: TRBD1
size: NA
J: TRBJ2-2
V: TRBV19
DNA: TGTGCCAGTAGTCCCCCGGGACAGGGTCTTGACGGGGAGCTGTTTTTT
CDR3: CASSPPGQGLDGELFF

D: NA
size: NA
J: TRBJ1-1
V: TRBV7-3
DNA: TGTGCCAGCAGCTCCTTGGGGGCCCTGAACACTGAAGCTTTCTTT
CDR3: CASSSLGALNTEAFF

D: NA
size: NA
J: TRBJ2-7
V: TRBV7-2
DNA: TGTGCCAGCAGCTTAGATAGCGCCCACTACGAGCAGTACTTC
CDR3: CASSLDSAHYEQYF

D: NA
size: NA
J: TRBJ2-7
V: TRBV24-1
DNA: TGTGCCACCAGTGATTTACGGAGGAAGTACTTC
CDR3: CATSDLRRKYF

D: NA
size: once
J: TRBJ1-1
V: TRBV29-1
DNA: TGCAGCGTTGTTTCGACACCGGGGACTGAAGCTTTCTTT
CDR3: CSVVSTPGTEAFF

D: NA
size: NA
J: TRBJ2-2
V: TRBV7-6
DNA: TGTGCCAGCAGCTTAGTGGGAGTGCGGGGGAACACCGGGGAGCTGTTTTTT
CDR3: CASSLVGVRGNTGELFF

D: NA
size: NA
J: TRBJ1-6
V: TRBV5-4
DNA: TGTGCCAGCAGCTTGAGGACGGCCCCCGGGACCCTCCACTTT
CDR3: CASSLRTAPGTLHF

D: NA
size: NA
J: TRBJ1-5
V: TRBV28
DNA: TGTGCCAGCAGACTTGGCGGGAACCGAAAAAATCAGCCCCAGCATTTT
CDR3: CASRLGGNRKNQPQHF

D: NA
size: NA
J: TRBJ1-1
V: TRBV6-6
DNA: TGTGCCAGCATTGCGAACACTGAAGCTTTCTTT
CDR3: CASIANTEAFF

D: TRBD1
size: few
J: TRBJ1-6
V: TRBV10-3
DNA: TGTGCCATCAAGGGATCTGGAGGGACAGAAAAAAATTCACCCCTCCACTTT
CDR3: CAIKGSGGTEKNSPLHF

D: NA
size: NA
J: TRBJ1-3
V: TRBV5-1
DNA: TGCGCCAGCAGGCCTGACAGGGGAAACACCATATATTTT
CDR3: CASRPDRGNTIYF

D: TRBD1
size: few
J: TRBJ1-5
V: TRBV19
DNA: TGTGCCAGTAGCCCCGGGACAGGGGTTCAGCCCCAGCATTTT
CDR3: CASSPGTGVQPQHF

D: NA
size: NA
J: TRBJ1-1
V: TRBV5-4
DNA: TGTGCCAGCAGCTTGGCCGGCAGGGCCTGGGGAGCTTTCTTT
CDR3: CASSLAGRAWGAFF

D: NA
size: NA
J: TRBJ1-1
V: TRBV19
DNA: TGTGCCAGTAGTATCCGGGTGGGGGCAGGAAACACTGAAGCTTTCTTT
CDR3: CASSIRVGAGNTEAFF